The rows below give T cell receptor beta chains drawn from one sample of a study of human T cells and chemical hapten exposure. Each CDR3 protein is one row after TCRdb ran MiXCR on the RACE reads. The sample holds about 84,000 distinct CDR3 sequences; 10% to 14% are singletons and the top ten take more than 3%. Sample: whole blood, taken in connection with sensitization to the hapten diphenylcyclopropenone (DPC). These receptors were collected from a woman between 45 and 65 years old with alopecia areata. Some clones in this sample may be carry-over from other donors' samples. The conserved cysteine and the conserved F or W are not part of the CDR3 here. The order of the fields is V gene, J gene, CDR3 protein.

>TRBV29-1|TRBJ2-7
SAGTGSYEQY
>TRBV29-1|TRBJ2-1
SVSPGLLTSNEQF
>TRBV7-9|TRBJ1-5
ASSQTGPNQPQH
>TRBV29-1|TRBJ2-2
SVIRQGGTGELF
>TRBV7-9|TRBJ2-3
ASSLAWRESTDTQY
>TRBV6-2/TRBV6-3|TRBJ1-5
ASSYSLAQPQH
>TRBV3-1|TRBJ1-5
ASSRGEQPQH
>TRBV7-2|TRBJ2-2
ASRTGTANTGELF
>TRBV5-1|TRBJ2-7
ASSPLTGTYEQY
>TRBV7-2|TRBJ1-5
ASSLHPEDYSNQPQH
>TRBV24-1|TRBJ2-5
ATSAATSGGQETQY
>TRBV12-5|TRBJ1-2
ASGLTGDYGYT
>TRBV9|TRBJ1-6
ASSVVGTGESPLH
>TRBV2|TRBJ1-3
ASRRGIGNTIY
>TRBV29-1|TRBJ2-7
SVCREAGKEY
>TRBV24-1|TRBJ2-5
ATSDSHARGGETQY
>TRBV27|TRBJ1-2
ASTSRGAVGYT
>TRBV18|TRBJ1-1
ASSRQGAGTEAF
>TRBV18|TRBJ1-4
ASTYSGSANEKLF
>TRBV6-1|TRBJ2-3
ATATWSTDTQY
>TRBV3-1|TRBJ2-6
ASSQSFLSGANVLT
>TRBV21-1|TRBJ2-3
ADPKVLIDTQY